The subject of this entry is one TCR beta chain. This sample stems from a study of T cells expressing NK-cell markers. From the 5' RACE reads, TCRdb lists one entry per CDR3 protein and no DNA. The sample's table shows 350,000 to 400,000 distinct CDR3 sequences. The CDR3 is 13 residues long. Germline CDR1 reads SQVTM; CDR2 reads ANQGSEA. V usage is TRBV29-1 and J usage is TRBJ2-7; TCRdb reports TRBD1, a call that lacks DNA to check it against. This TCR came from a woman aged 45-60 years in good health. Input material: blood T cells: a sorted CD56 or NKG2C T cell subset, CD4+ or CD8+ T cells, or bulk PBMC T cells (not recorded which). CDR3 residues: CSVGEDRAREQYF.